A single sample is the source of the 17 T cell receptor beta chains below, sequenced in a study of cytomegalovirus exposure and HLA in healthy donors. Primers included in the PCR were 60 Vbeta and 13 Jbeta primers. The table came from immunoSEQ multiplex PCR; TCRdb's copy has only in-frame clones and leaves some out. The data contain some 200,000 clones, under 70% of them seen just once; the ten biggest clones take up less than 3%. What was sequenced was PBMCs. These receptors all come from a middle-aged man in good health and CMV-seropositive.

The rearrangement joins TRBV19 to TRBJ1-2, with a possible D match to TRBD1 (5 bases). CDR1 and CDR2 (germline): LNHDA, SQIVND (reference sequence). CDR3 length equals 13 residues. V gave up 7 bases and J gave up 3 bases, with 12 bases separating them. The CDR3 DNA is TGTGCCAGTACAGGGCGATGGGACTATGGCTACACCTTC. Protein: CASTGRWDYGYTF.

CDR3 sequence reads: CASSMGQTNTGELFF. For the CDR3, the DNA is TGTGCCAGCAGTATGGGACAGACGAACACCGGGGAGCTGTTTTTT. The chain uses TRBV6-5 and TRBJ2-2, with 7 bases that match TRBD1. CDR1 is MNHEY, CDR2 SVGAGI, per germline. J gave up 0 bases and V 5 bases, and 3 bases lay outside the gene matches. The CDR3 has 15 amino acids.

CDR3 residues: CASSPGEADNEKLFF. The DNA of the CDR3 is TGCGCCAGCAGTCCGGGGGAGGCGGATAATGAAAAACTGTTTTTT. The J gene is TRBJ1-4, the V gene TRBV23-1; possibly TRBD1 for D (5 bases). TRBV23-1 is marked as an open reading frame, function uncertain. This CDR3 has 15 amino acids. Trimming removed 4 bases from V and 4 bases from J, with 13 bases in between.

The rearrangement joins TRBV5-4 to TRBJ1-3; 9 bases are shared with TRBD1. This CDR3 comprises 17 residues. Germline V gene sequence: CDR1 SGHNT, CDR2 YYREEE (reference sequence). V lost 0 bases, J lost 0 bases, and 4 bases stayed unmatched. The DNA for the CDR3 is TGTGCCAGCAGCTTGGATGGGACAGGGACCTCTGGAAACACCATATATTTT. Translation gives CASSLDGTGTSGNTIYF.

The J gene is TRBJ1-1, the V gene TRBV10-3; D is possibly TRBD1 (5 bases). Germline V lookup: CDR1 ENHRY, CDR2 SYGVKD. The CDR3 has 12 amino acids. V lost 2 bases and J lost 5, with 6 bases in between. CDR3 DNA sequence: TGTGCCATCAGTGAGCAGGGTACTGAAGCTTTCTTT. Translated, it gives CAISEQGTEAFF.

The V call is TRBV6-6, the J call TRBJ1-6; 12 bases align to TRBD1. The CDR3 runs to 15 residues. Germline lookup yields CDR1 MNHNY and CDR2 SVGAGI (reference sequence). V shed 5 bases and J 14 bases; nucleotides not matched to a gene: 10. The chain's CDR3 is CASSATGTGGAALHF. The CDR3 region has the DNA TGTGCCAGCAGTGCGACCGGGACAGGGGGCGCGGCCCTCCACTTT.

This clone was counted between two and nine times. The genes are TRBV2 and TRBJ1-6, with 7 positions matching TRBD1. Trimming took 4 bases from V and 2 from J; bases not matched to a gene: 5. In germline, CDR1 is SNHLY, CDR2 FYNNEI. This CDR3 is 16 amino acids long. DNA of the CDR3: TGTGCCAGCAGTGCAAACAGGGGACCCTATAATTCACCCCTCCACTTT. Protein product: CASSANRGPYNSPLHF.

V gene TRBV5-6 combines with J gene TRBJ1-5, with TRBD1 identical over 10 bases. CDR1 and CDR2 from the germline V gene are SGHDT and YYEEEE. V shed 4 bases, J shed 5 bases, and the junction held 9 bases outside the gene matches. The CDR3 has 16 amino acids. This CDR3 is CASSEGTGAGDQPQHF. CDR3 bases: TGTGCCAGCAGCGAGGGGACAGGGGCTGGGGATCAGCCCCAGCATTTT.

This rearrangement joins TRBV11-3 to TRBJ2-2; D is unresolved. The ends were cut back, 1 base at V and 1 base at J, with 10 bases in the middle. The CDR3 sequence is 16 residues long. Germline V lookup: CDR1 SGHNT, CDR2 YENEEA. CDR3 DNA sequence: TGTGCCAGCAGCTTAGTGGCAGGAAAGAACACCGGGGAGCTGTTTTTT. Translated: CASSLVAGKNTGELFF.

This sequence joins TRBV9 and TRBJ2-2, with D possibly being TRBD1 (6 bases). The CDR3 totals 14 residues. Trimming left V 3 bases short and J 3 bases short, with 9 bases between. Germline V gene sequence: CDR1 SGDLS, CDR2 YYNGEE. CDR3: CASSGGPHTGELFF. CDR3 sequence (DNA): TGTGCCAGCAGCGGGGGGCCCCACACCGGGGAGCTGTTTTTT. Full variable domain (missing parts from reference TRBV9 and TRBJ2-2): DSGVTQTPKHLITATGQRVTLRCSPRSGDLSVYWYQQSLDQGLQFLIQYYNGEERAKGNILERFSAQQFPDLHSELNLSSLELGDSALYFCASSGGPHTGELFFGEGSRLTVL.

The chain employs TRBV4-3 and TRBJ2-1; 11 bases are shared with TRBD1. This CDR3 region has 15 residues. V shed 4 bases, J shed 6 bases, and the junction held 5 bases outside the gene matches. CDR1 is LGHNA and CDR2 is YSLEER in the germline V gene. The DNA for the CDR3 is TGCGCCAGCAGCCCCCGTGGGACAGGGGGCAATGAGCAGTTCTTC. This encodes CASSPRGTGGNEQFF.

This clone appeared a few times. The genes are TRBV19 and TRBJ1-5; 9 positions agree with TRBD1. CDR1 is LNHDA and CDR2 is SQIVND in the germline V gene (reference sequence). The J segment lost 9 bases and the V segment lost 8 bases, leaving 8 bases of the junction unmatched. This CDR3 region has 13 residues. This chain's CDR3 is CASSRQGGAPQHF. The CDR3 DNA is TGTGCCAGTTCACGACAGGGGGGAGCGCCCCAGCATTTT.

This chain joins TRBV4-1 and TRBJ2-2; 8 bases are a match to TRBD1. This CDR3 is 14 amino acids long. Germline CDR1 and CDR2: MGHRA and YSYEKL. V lost 0 bases to trimming and J lost 7 bases; unmatched junction nucleotides: 1. CDR3 sequence (DNA): TGCGCCAGCAGCCAAGAGGACAGGGACGGGGAGCTGTTTTTT. Its protein product is CASSQEDRDGELFF.

Here the CDR3 reads CASSPQRDYGYTF. DNA of the CDR3: TGCGCCAGCAGTCCCCAACGGGACTATGGCTACACCTTC. The gene calls are TRBV5-1 and TRBJ1-2; the D is unclear. Trimming took off 5 bases at V and 3 bases at J, with 11 bases between the two ends. The CDR3 has 13 amino acids. The germline V gene has CDR1 SGHRS and CDR2 YFSETQ. The variable domain in full, completed from reference TRBV5-1 and TRBJ1-2, reads KAGVTQTPRYLIKTRGQQVTLSCSPISGHRSVSWYQQTPGQGLQFLFEYFSETQRNKGNFPGRFSGRQFSNSRSEMNVSTLELGDSALYLCASSPQRDYGYTFGSGTRLTVV.

This sequence joins TRBV7-2 and TRBJ2-5, with TRBD1 identical over 10 bases. This CDR3 has 14 residues. CDR1 and CDR2 (germline): SGHTA, FQGNSA. V lost 6 bases to trimming and J lost 4 bases; unmatched junction nucleotides: 5. CDR3 in amino acids: CASSYRTGGETQYF. The CDR3 DNA follows: TGTGCCAGCAGTTACCGGACAGGGGGAGAGACCCAGTACTTC.

CDR3 coding DNA: TGTGCCAGCAGCTTGGCCAGACAGACAAACTTGGTCACTGAAGCTTTCTTT. Its protein is CASSLARQTNLVTEAFF. This chain joins TRBV5-8 and TRBJ1-1; D is perhaps TRBD1 (5 bases). Germline CDR1 reads SGHTS; CDR2 reads YDEGEE. This CDR3 is built from 17 residues. Trimming pared 0 bases from V and 4 bases from J, leaving 19 bases between.

V is TRBV29-1 and J is TRBJ2-2; D perhaps matches TRBD1 (7 bases). Germline assignment: CDR1 SQVTM and CDR2 ANQGSEA. This CDR3 comprises 12 residues. With 7 bases removed from V and 5 bases from J, the gap between germline ends came to 11 bases. The CDR3 nucleotides are TGCAGCGCAGGGGGGTTGACCGGGGAGCTGTTTTTT. It specifies CSAGGLTGELFF.